These 17 T cell receptor beta chains originate from one sample sequenced in a study of cytomegalovirus exposure and HLA in healthy donors (dated by TCRdb to the late 2010s). The library was built by means of the immunoSEQ multiplex PCR assay. For the multiplex PCR, a mixture combining 60 forward primers for TCR Vbeta segments and 13 reverse primers for TCR Jbeta segments was used. TCRdb carries this immuneACCESS record with in-frame sequences only. Its versions omit some clonotypes, under half of them owing to an unresolved V gene in the studies checked, with the rest unexplained. The sample has about 130,000 clones on record, around 86% of them singletons. The ten largest account for roughly 7.7% of the sample. Sequenced input: PBMCs. These receptor sequences come from a woman aged 45-60 years in good health and CMV-seropositive.

The chain has TRBV5-4 and TRBJ2-1, with TRBD2 matching 12 bases. V was clipped by 3 bases and J by 9 bases; unmatched bases: 7. Germline V gives CDR1 SGHNT, CDR2 YYREEE (reference sequence). The CDR3 is 15 residues long. CDR3 nucleotide sequence: TGTGCCAGCAGCTCGTCTACTAGCGGGAGGAGTGAGCAGTTCTTC. This gives the protein CASSSSTSGRSEQFF. The variable domain in full, with the rest retrieved from reference TRBV5-4 and TRBJ2-1, is ETGVTQSPTHLIKTRGQQVTLRCSSQSGHNTVSWYQQALGQGPQFIFQYYREEENGRGNFPPRFSGLQFPNYSSELNVNALELDDSALYLCASSSSTSGRSEQFFGPGTRLTVL.

The gene calls are TRBV28 and TRBJ2-7; D unclear. The CDR3 extends over 14 amino acids. V was clipped by 5 bases and J by 3 bases, with 14 bases between them. The V gene's germline CDR1 is MDHEN and CDR2 SYDVKM. CDR3 loop: CASSPVPTSYEQYF. The CDR3, as DNA: TGTGCCAGCAGTCCTGTTCCCACCAGCTACGAGCAGTACTTC.

In this sample, this clone turned up a few times. The chain employs TRBV30 and TRBJ2-3; a possible D gene is TRBD2 (6 bases). CDR3 length: 15 amino acids. Trimming stripped 2 bases from V and 2 bases from J, with 14 bases between. Germline V lookup: CDR1 GTSNPN, CDR2 SVGIG (reference sequence). The CDR3 region is CAWSRLSGVTDTQYF. Written as DNA, the CDR3 is TGTGCCTGGAGTCGCCTTTCGGGAGTCACAGATACGCAGTATTTT.

This sequence joins TRBV7-8 and TRBJ2-3, with D maybe TRBD1 (6 bases). Germline-derived CDR1 and CDR2 are SGHVS and FQNEAQ. The V gene lost 1 base and the J gene lost 4 bases, with 12 bases spanning the gap. The CDR3 totals 15 residues. The CDR3 DNA reads TGTGCCAGCAGCTTAGACAGGGCCCGAGCAGATACGCAGTATTTT. Its translation is CASSLDRARADTQYF.

The V gene is TRBV18, the J gene TRBJ2-7, with TRBD2 as a possible D gene (5 bases). The length of the CDR3 is 14 residues. Germline V gene sequence: CDR1 KGHSH, CDR2 LQKENI. The V and J ends lost 6 bases and 1 base respectively, with 13 bases between them. The CDR3 loop reads CASSLLRDSYEQYF. CDR3 bases: TGTGCCAGCTCCCTTTTGAGGGATTCCTACGAGCAGTACTTC.

The CDR3 DNA sequence: TGTGCCAGCAGTCTGCTGCATCCTGACAGGGGGCTCAACGAGCAGTACTTC. It codes for CASSLLHPDRGLNEQYF. The chain carries TRBV27 and TRBJ2-7; 10 nucleotides agree with TRBD1. The CDR3 contains 17 residues. The V gene's germline CDR1 is MNHEY and CDR2 SMNVEV (reference sequence). After removal of 5 bases from V and 5 bases from J, the junction contained 15 bases not matched to a gene.

The chain carries TRBV4-1 and TRBJ2-5, with TRBD2 as a possible D gene (6 bases). This CDR3 comprises 15 residues. In germline, CDR1 is MGHRA, CDR2 YSYEKL. Trimming cost V 0 bases and J 0 bases, with 8 bases left between them. Here the CDR3 DNA reads TGCGCCAGCAGCCAAGATAGCGGCTACCAAGAGACCCAGTACTTC. Residues: CASSQDSGYQETQYF.

The genes are TRBV19 and TRBJ2-3; TRBD1 matches 8 bases. This CDR3 spans 15 amino acids. V lost 3 bases to trimming and J lost 0 bases; unmatched junction nucleotides: 2. Per the germline V gene, CDR1 is LNHDA and CDR2 is SQIVND (reference sequence). The CDR3 bases are TGTGCCAGTAGTATCCGGACAGGGAGCACAGATACGCAGTATTTT. Protein sequence: CASSIRTGSTDTQYF.

The V call is TRBV19, the J call TRBJ1-1; D is ambiguous. The CDR3 contains 15 residues. V dropped 4 bases and J dropped 4 bases, with 16 bases sitting between them. In germline, CDR1 is LNHDA, CDR2 SQIVND (reference sequence). The CDR3 protein is CASSTGWLEFTEAFF. DNA of the CDR3: TGTGCCAGTAGTACAGGATGGTTGGAATTCACTGAAGCTTTCTTT.

V is TRBV4-1 and J is TRBJ1-5; D remains ambiguous. Trimming took 1 base from V and 3 from J, leaving 13 bases between them. CDR1 and CDR2 from the germline V gene are MGHRA and YSYEKL. This CDR3 is built from 16 residues. The CDR3 spells CASSQVMGGFNQPQHF. The CDR3 DNA reads TGCGCCAGCAGCCAAGTGATGGGAGGATTCAATCAGCCCCAGCATTTT.

The chain uses TRBV5-1 and TRBJ1-1; 9 bases agree with TRBD1. Germline loops: CDR1 SGHRS, CDR2 YFSETQ. This CDR3 has 16 amino acids. V lost 0 bases to trimming and J lost 2 bases; unmatched junction nucleotides: 5. The CDR3 here is CASSLGQGVPNTEAFF. The CDR3 DNA reads as TGCGCCAGCAGCTTGGGACAGGGGGTCCCAAACACTGAAGCTTTCTTT.

The rearrangement links TRBV5-1 to TRBJ2-3, with 13 bases that match TRBD2. Looked up from germline, CDR1 is SGHRS and CDR2 is YFSETQ. The CDR3 consists of 17 residues. J lost 2 bases, V lost 3 bases, and 6 bases had no gene match. CDR3 amino acids: CASSSGLAGFLTDTQYF. The CDR3, as DNA: TGCGCCAGCAGCTCGGGACTAGCGGGGTTCCTCACAGATACGCAGTATTTT.

The chain links TRBV7-2 to TRBJ1-2, with D perhaps TRBD1 (6 bases). Germline V lookup: CDR1 SGHTA, CDR2 FQGNSA. V lost 1 base to trimming and J lost 3 bases, with 9 bases between them. This CDR3 contains 14 residues. CDR3 region: CASSLGPGDYGYTF. CDR3 nucleotide sequence: TGTGCCAGCAGCTTAGGCCCAGGGGACTATGGCTACACCTTC.

V usage is TRBV4-2 and J usage is TRBJ2-7; possibly TRBD2 for D (6 bases). This CDR3 comprises 14 residues. Trimming stripped 4 bases from V and 5 bases from J, with 15 bases between. Germline loops: CDR1 LGHNA, CDR2 YNFKEQ. CDR3 bases: TGTGCCAGCAGCCTCCTGAGGCGGGGAAACGAGCAGTACTTC. As protein: CASSLLRRGNEQYF.

J is TRBJ2-7 and V is TRBV11-2; D remains ambiguous. V lost 2 bases and J 2 bases, leaving 13 bases between the germline ends. Germline loops: CDR1 SGHAT, CDR2 FQNNGV. The CDR3 length is 15 residues. CDR3 sequence (DNA): TGTGCCAGCAGCTTATCCCCTGCGGTCCCCTACGAGCAGTACTTC. It is translated as CASSLSPAVPYEQYF.

The genes are TRBV7-9 and TRBJ2-2, with D unresolved. The CDR3 has 11 residues. CDR1 SEHNR and CDR2 FQNEAQ come from the germline V gene (reference sequence). V lost 6 bases and J 7 bases, leaving 6 bases between the germline ends. CDR3 sequence: CASSWSGELFF. Here the CDR3 DNA reads TGTGCCAGCAGTTGGAGCGGGGAGCTGTTTTTT.

This chain joins TRBV14 and TRBJ2-7; maybe TRBD1 (5 bases). Deletions cut 1 base from V and 8 bases from J, with 12 bases between. The CDR3 loop spans 13 amino acids. CDR1 and CDR2 (germline): SGHDN, FVKESK. CDR3: CASSQVQVGKQYF. The CDR3 nucleotides are TGTGCCAGCAGCCAAGTACAGGTTGGGAAGCAGTACTTC.